The rows below give T cell receptor beta chains drawn from one sample of a study of shared clonotypes between healthy human individuals. The table came from immunoSEQ multiplex PCR; TCRdb's copy has only in-frame clones and leaves some out. The data show about 1.5 million clones, roughly 98% seen once. The specimen was naive CD4+ T cells sorted from blood. The receptor set was obtained from a man under 40 in good health. Both conserved end residues are part of each CDR3. D genes are given only for firm matches. The listing skips clone size in some rows; elsewhere it reads once, few, many or a size class.

TRBJ2-3	.	TRBV5-1	TRBD1	CASSLGLGGLTDTQYF	TGCGCCAGCAGCTTGGGTTTAGGGGGCCTCACAGATACGCAGTATTTT
TRBJ2-5	.	TRBV5-6	.	CASSLEGIGKYQETQYF	TGTGCCAGCAGCTTGGAAGGCATTGGGAAGTACCAAGAGACCCAGTACTTC
TRBJ2-5	.	TRBV9	.	CASSVLGAGETQYF	TGTGCCAGCAGCGTATTGGGGGCAGGCGAGACCCAGTACTTC
TRBJ2-2	.	TRBV9	.	CASSVVGGQLFF	TGTGCCAGCAGCGTAGTGGGGGGACAGCTGTTTTTT
TRBJ2-5	.	TRBV30	.	CAWGEGRETQYF	TGTGCCTGGGGAGAAGGGCGGGAGACCCAGTACTTC
TRBJ2-7	.	TRBV4-1	.	CASSQGRLGSVYEQYF	TGCGCCAGCAGCCAAGGACGCCTGGGCTCGGTCTACGAGCAGTACTTC
TRBJ2-1	.	TRBV5-4	TRBD2	CASSLGTSGRNNEQFF	TGTGCCAGCAGCTTGGGGACTAGCGGGAGGAACAATGAGCAGTTCTTC
TRBJ2-5	.	TRBV19	.	CASSRSVGAVEETQYF	TGTGCCAGTAGCAGAAGTGTCGGGGCTGTAGAAGAGACCCAGTACTTC
TRBJ2-7	.	TRBV10-2	.	CASTRGDYEQYF	TGCGCCAGCACACGAGGGGACTACGAGCAGTACTTC
TRBJ1-4	.	TRBV4-1	.	CASSLGLQEKLFF	TGCGCCAGCAGCCTAGGATTGCAGGAGAAACTGTTTTTT
TRBJ2-7	.	TRBV29-1	.	CSASRGTYEQYF	TGCAGCGCCTCTCGCGGGACCTACGAGCAGTACTTC
TRBJ2-3	.	TRBV5-4	.	CASSLRPFGGHHLEDTQYF	TGTGCCAGCAGCTTGAGGCCCTTCGGGGGCCACCACTTAGAGGATACGCAGTATTTT
TRBJ2-1	.	TRBV7-2	.	CASSLYVNEQFF	TGTGCCAGCAGCTTATATGTAAATGAGCAGTTCTTC
TRBJ2-3	.	TRBV10-1	.	CASSESMVAGTDTQYF	TGCGCCAGCAGTGAGTCGATGGTGGCTGGCACAGATACGCAGTATTTT
TRBJ2-7	.	TRBV6-6	TRBD1	CASSFTSPGQLNF	TGTGCCAGCAGTTTCACCTCCCCGGGACAGCTTAACTTC
TRBJ1-1	.	TRBV19	.	CASSPLDRMNTEAFF	TGTGCCAGTAGTCCTCTCGACAGGATGAACACTGAAGCTTTCTTT
TRBJ2-1	.	TRBV4-3	.	CASSQSAEPYNEQFF	TGCGCCAGCAGCCAGTCGGCAGAACCATACAATGAGCAGTTCTTC
TRBJ1-4	once	TRBV6-5	.	CASSYSATNEKLFF	TGTGCCAGCAGTTACTCCGCAACTAATGAAAAACTGTTTTTT
TRBJ2-3	.	TRBV5-1	TRBD1	CASSSGQGMHTDTQYF	TGCGCCAGCAGCTCGGGACAGGGGATGCACACAGATACGCAGTATTTT
TRBJ2-1	.	TRBV29-1	TRBD2	CSVVRGRTSGKNEQFF	TGCAGCGTTGTTAGAGGAAGGACTAGCGGGAAAAATGAGCAGTTCTTC
TRBJ2-1	.	TRBV5-6	.	CASSPSMGGNEQFF	TGTGCCAGCAGCCCCTCAATGGGCGGCAATGAGCAGTTCTTC
TRBJ1-2	.	TRBV19	.	CASTPGQQTYGYTF	TGTGCCAGCACACCCGGCCAGCAAACCTATGGCTACACCTTC
TRBJ1-5	.	TRBV28	TRBD1	CASSLTTGGGGQPQHF	TGTGCCAGCAGTCTAACCACAGGGGGCGGGGGTCAGCCCCAGCATTTT
TRBJ1-2	few	TRBV18	.	CASAAAGTRTHTF	TGTGCCAGCGCCGCCGCCGGGACCCGTACACACACCTTC